Below, 25 T cell receptor beta chains from the same sample are listed, as sequenced in a study of glioma-infiltrating T cells after dendritic cell vaccination. Measured with immunoSEQ multiplex PCR; TCRdb has only the in-frame clones, and not every one. This table holds tens of thousands of clones, about 80% found once. This sample comprised blood, obtained before dendritic cell vaccination. The receptors shown here come from a human donor with glioblastoma.

The rearrangement uses TRBV7-9 and TRBJ1-2; D is ambiguous. Germline V gene sequence: CDR1 SEHNR, CDR2 FQNEAQ (reference sequence). Trimming cost V 0 bases and J 2 bases, with 10 bases left between them. This CDR3 is 15 amino acids long. Written as DNA, the CDR3 is TGTGCCAGCAGCTTAGCCAATACGGGAAACTATGGCTACACCTTC. Its protein is CASSLANTGNYGYTF.

V gene TRBV5-1 combines with J gene TRBJ2-7, with D possibly matching TRBD1 (5 bases). Deletions cut 1 base from V and 0 bases from J, with 8 bases between. CDR3 length equals 14 residues. Germline V gene lookup returns CDR1 SGHRS and CDR2 YFSETQ. The CDR3 DNA sequence: TGCGCCAGCAGCTTGCAGGGTATCTCCTACGAGCAGTACTTC. It specifies CASSLQGISYEQYF. The full variable domain, in which reference TRBV5-1 and TRBJ2-7 provide the parts outside the CDR3, is KAGVTQTPRYLIKTRGQQVTLSCSPISGHRSVSWYQQTPGQGLQFLFEYFSETQRNKGNFPGRFSGRQFSNSRSEMNVSTLELGDSALYLCASSLQGISYEQYFGPGTRLTVT.

This clone was observed a handful of times. The chain's CDR3 is CASTGDTYEQYV. DNA of the CDR3: TGTGCCAGCACGGGGGATACCTACGAGCAGTACGTC. This sequence joins TRBV2 and TRBJ2-7; D may be TRBD2 (6 bases). Trimming cost V 7 bases and J 2 bases, with 9 bases left between them. Germline V gene lookup returns CDR1 SNHLY and CDR2 FYNNEI. There are 12 residues in the CDR3.

V gene TRBV2 combines with J gene TRBJ2-7, with D possibly matching TRBD2 (6 bases). The CDR3 has 17 residues. V was shortened by 0 bases and J by 7 bases, with 22 bases between the two germline ends. Germline CDR1 reads SNHLY; CDR2 reads FYNNEI. For the CDR3, the DNA is TGTGCCAGCAGTGAAGCGCTTCTTGGGGGGACCCAAAGAGAGCAGTACTTC. Amino acids: CASSEALLGGTQREQYF.

The gene calls are TRBV19 and TRBJ2-2; D perhaps matches TRBD2 (6 bases). Trimming cost V 8 bases and J 4 bases, with 11 bases left between them. CDR3 size: 13 residues. CDR1 and CDR2 from the germline V gene are LNHDA and SQIVND (reference sequence). The CDR3 region is CASGTGSTGELFF. The DNA of the CDR3 is TGTGCCAGTGGGACCGGGAGCACCGGGGAGCTGTTTTTT.

DNA of the CDR3: TGTGCCAGCAGCCCATGGGGCTCAACAGCGGGAGCTTTCTTT. It translates to CASSPWGSTAGAFF. The chain carries TRBV7-2 and TRBJ1-1; a weak D match, TRBD1 (5 bases). V was shortened by 5 bases and J by 10 bases, with 20 bases between the two germline ends. Germline CDR1 SGHTA, CDR2 FQGNSA. The CDR3 runs to 14 residues.

The rearrangement uses TRBV7-9 and TRBJ1-4, with 7 bases fitting TRBD1. The ends lost 5 bases at V and 3 bases at J; junction bases unmatched: 3. CDR1 is SEHNR, CDR2 FQNEAQ, per germline (reference sequence). The CDR3 consists of 14 residues. The CDR3, as DNA: TGTGCCAGCAGCGGGGGACAGTCTAATGAAAAACTGTTTTTT. This gives the protein CASSGGQSNEKLFF.

V and J are TRBV30 and TRBJ2-1, with D perhaps matching TRBD2 (5 bases). Germline lookup yields CDR1 GTSNPN and CDR2 SVGIG (reference sequence). There are 15 residues in the CDR3. Between the trimmed V and J ends, which lost 3 bases and 7 bases, there was a span of 19 bases. DNA for the CDR3: TGTGCCTGGAGCGTGGAGTACGGACGGACTAATGAGCAGTTCTTC. Translation: CAWSVEYGRTNEQFF.

The V gene is TRBV27, the J gene TRBJ2-3; TRBD2 matches at 8 bases. Per the germline V gene, CDR1 is MNHEY and CDR2 is SMNVEV (reference sequence). The CDR3 runs 14 residues. Unmatched junction bases numbered 5, after V lost 8 bases and J lost 1 base. The CDR3 DNA sequence: TGTGCCAGCGCACTAGCGGCGCGCACAGATACGCAGTATTTT. Amino acids: CASALAARTDTQYF.

J is TRBJ2-7 and V is TRBV10-1, with a weak D call TRBD2 (6 bases). The germline V gene encodes CDR1 WNHNN and CDR2 SYGVQD (reference sequence). The V end was cut by 2 bases, the J end by 7 bases, with 15 bases between. The CDR3 sequence is 14 residues long. The CDR3 nucleotides are TGCGCCAGCAGTGAGGGGACTGAGAGTTCGGAGCAGTACGTC. As protein: CASSEGTESSEQYV.

V and J are TRBV15 and TRBJ2-3; 10 nucleotides align to TRBD2. The CDR3 is 19 amino acids. In germline, CDR1 is LNHNV, CDR2 YYDKDF (reference sequence). Trimming cost V 1 base and J 1 base; bases outside gene matches: 11. DNA for the CDR3: TGTGCCACCAGCAGAGTTTTCAGCGGGGGGGCCTCTGGCACAGATACGCAGTATTTT. Its protein product is CATSRVFSGGASGTDTQYF.

This chain connects TRBV18 to TRBJ2-5; D call uncertain. V gave up 0 bases and J gave up 4 bases, with 9 bases separating them. In germline, CDR1 is KGHSH, CDR2 LQKENI. The CDR3 totals 14 residues. Here the CDR3 DNA reads TGTGCCAGCTCACCACCGGGCGTATCAGAGACCCAGTACTTC. Its protein product is CASSPPGVSETQYF.

This clone was recorded once. The V call is TRBV18, the J call TRBJ2-7, with D possibly matching TRBD2 (5 bases). The germline V and J ends were trimmed by 0 bases and 4 bases, with 7 bases remaining between them. The CDR3 runs 13 residues. Per the germline V gene, CDR1 is KGHSH and CDR2 is LQKENI. The CDR3 is CASSPPSGYEQYF. CDR3 nucleotides: TGTGCCAGCTCACCACCCAGCGGATACGAGCAGTACTTC.

The gene calls are TRBV2 and TRBJ2-7, with a possible D match to TRBD2 (6 bases). V lost 6 bases and J lost 4, with 10 bases in between. CDR1 is SNHLY, CDR2 FYNNEI, per germline. The CDR3 length is 12 residues. CDR3 coding DNA: TGTGCCAGCAGAACCGGGGGTTACGAGCAGTACTTC. Its translation: CASRTGGYEQYF. The full variable domain, rest sourced from reference TRBV2 and TRBJ2-7, is EPEVTQTPSHQVTQMGQEVILRCVPISNHLYFYWYRQILGQKVEFLVSFYNNEISEKSEIFDDQFSVERPDGSNFTLKIRSTKLEDSAMYFCASRTGGYEQYFGPGTRLTVT.

The genes are TRBV4-1 and TRBJ2-1; 8 positions match TRBD2. Unmatched junction bases numbered 2, after V lost 1 base and J lost 0 bases. The germline CDR1 and CDR2 sequences are MGHRA and YSYEKL. The CDR3 spans 16 residues. The CDR3: CASSQGRGDSYNEQFF. Written as DNA, the CDR3 is TGCGCCAGCAGCCAAGGGCGGGGGGACTCCTACAATGAGCAGTTCTTC.

This chain joins TRBV7-3 and TRBJ2-1; D is possibly TRBD2 (7 bases). V was cut by 3 bases and J by 6 bases, with 15 bases left in between. CDR1 and CDR2 from the germline V gene are SGHTA and FQGTGA. There are 15 residues in the CDR3. The CDR3 protein is CASSLGASGVNEQFF. CDR3 nucleotide sequence: TGTGCCAGCAGCTTGGGGGCTAGCGGAGTCAATGAGCAGTTCTTC.

This rearrangement joins TRBV7-9 to TRBJ2-5; tentative D call: TRBD1 (6 bases). Germline V lookup: CDR1 SEHNR, CDR2 FQNEAQ (reference sequence). V was trimmed by 3 bases and J by 3 bases, leaving 20 bases between them. The CDR3 spans 17 residues. The CDR3 DNA reads as TGTGCCAGCAGCTTGGCCAGAGACAGGAGGCTCAAAGAGACCCAGTACTTC. It yields the protein CASSLARDRRLKETQYF.

This clone was observed a handful of times. V is TRBV6-6 and J is TRBJ2-1, with 13 bases fitting TRBD2. The germline V gene has CDR1 MNHNY and CDR2 SVGAGI (reference sequence). V was pared by 5 bases and J by 8 bases, with 6 bases of the junction left unmatched. The CDR3 runs to 15 residues. The CDR3 sequence: CASSKLAGGPDEQFF. CDR3 in DNA: TGTGCCAGCAGTAAACTAGCGGGGGGGCCTGATGAGCAGTTCTTC.

This rearrangement joins TRBV2 to TRBJ2-7; 7 bases are a match to TRBD1. From germline, CDR1 is SNHLY and CDR2 FYNNEI. The trim removed 5 bases at V and 0 bases at J, leaving 7 bases unmatched. The CDR3 has 15 amino acids. In nucleotides, the CDR3 is TGTGCCAGCAGTAGAGGGGGCTTTAGCTCCTACGAGCAGTACGTC. It is translated as CASSRGGFSSYEQYV.

The rearrangement links TRBV4-1 to TRBJ2-5; 10 positions agree with TRBD2. Germline V gene sequence: CDR1 MGHRA, CDR2 YSYEKL. This CDR3 region has 14 residues. With 4 bases clipped from V and 5 bases from J, the junction kept 4 bases outside the gene matches. CDR3 residues: CASSLGLAAETQYF. The DNA for the CDR3 is TGCGCCAGCAGCCTTGGACTAGCGGCGGAGACCCAGTACTTC.

The chain carries TRBV5-6 and TRBJ2-1; possible D gene TRBD2, 6 bases. Germline V CDR1 and CDR2: SGHDT, YYEEEE. The CDR3 extends over 14 amino acids. Trimming removed 3 bases from V and 7 bases from J, with 14 bases in between. The CDR3 DNA sequence: TGTGCCAGCAGCTCGGGACTCCAGTGGAATGAGCAGTTCTTC. Translated: CASSSGLQWNEQFF. The variable domain in full, with the rest retrieved from reference TRBV5-6 and TRBJ2-1, is DAGVTQSPTHLIKTRGQQVTLRCSPKSGHDTVSWYQQALGQGPQFIFQYYEEEERQRGNFPDRFSGHQFPNYSSELNVNALLLGDSALYLCASSSGLQWNEQFFGPGTRLTVL.

The chain employs TRBV5-1 and TRBJ2-3; maybe TRBD1 (6 bases). Looked up from germline, CDR1 is SGHRS and CDR2 is YFSETQ. The CDR3 has 15 amino acids. V was clipped by 0 bases and J by 4 bases, with 12 bases between them. DNA for the CDR3: TGCGCCAGCAGCTTGGAAACAGGGTGGTCAGATACGCAGTATTTT. This encodes CASSLETGWSDTQYF. Full variable domain (rest looked up from reference TRBV5-1 and TRBJ2-3): KAGVTQTPRYLIKTRGQQVTLSCSPISGHRSVSWYQQTPGQGLQFLFEYFSETQRNKGNFPGRFSGRQFSNSRSEMNVSTLELGDSALYLCASSLETGWSDTQYFGPGTRLTVL.

V usage is TRBV6-1 and J usage is TRBJ2-7; 9 bases are a match to TRBD1. V shed 6 bases, J shed 4 bases, and the junction held 7 bases outside the gene matches. The CDR3 covers 14 residues. CDR1 is MNHNS, CDR2 SASEGT, per germline. CDR3 amino acids: CASRRTGVSYEQYF. The CDR3 nucleotides read TGTGCCAGCAGACGGACAGGGGTGAGTTACGAGCAGTACTTC.

This chain connects TRBV5-1 to TRBJ2-3; no clear D gene. Trimming removed 5 bases from V and 0 bases from J, with 4 bases in between. This CDR3 spans 12 amino acids. Germline V gene sequence: CDR1 SGHRS, CDR2 YFSETQ. CDR3: CASRSSTDTQYF. The CDR3 nucleotides read TGCGCCAGCAGATCTAGCACAGATACGCAGTATTTT.

This clone was observed once. The chain uses TRBV6-5 and TRBJ2-2; D is uncertain. V gave up 2 bases and J gave up 8 bases, with 6 bases separating them. The CDR3 loop spans 12 amino acids. CDR1 and CDR2 from the germline V gene are MNHEY and SVGAGI. The CDR3 sequence is CASSYLRGELFF. The CDR3 DNA reads TGTGCCAGCAGTTACCTTCGGGGGGAGCTGTTTTTT.